Each of the 7 T cell receptor beta chains below was sequenced from the same sample in a study of beta chain bispecific antibodies for T cell cancers. Each CDR3 protein is one row after TCRdb ran MiXCR on the 5' RACE reads. The sample yields about 20,000 distinct CDR3 sequences, 2% to 2.5% seen once. For these TCRs, the target antigens are not known. Blood mononuclear cells were expanded for roughly 3 days using either OKT3 anti-CD3 antibody or CD3/CD28 beads. The study, taken as a whole, reports: Normal T cells contributed less of the targeted TRBV signal than the leukemia cells did. After anti-TRBV12 rather than anti-CD19 exposure, TRBV12-3 made up roughly 99% less of total TRBV signal.

Here the sequenced sample was healthy donor T cells cultured with leukemia cells, taken from a culture containing a bispecific antibody targeting TCR Vbeta12. The receptors here all came from a human donor in good health. Some clones in this sample may be carry-over from other donors' samples.

This clonotype was picked up many times. The V call is TRBV9, the J call TRBJ2-3; D not certain. The V end was cut by 0 bases, the J end by 4 bases, with 15 bases between. This CDR3 is built from 16 residues. Germline values: CDR1 SGDLS, CDR2 YYNGEE. Here the CDR3 reads CASSVEMTDIADTQYF. Written as DNA, the CDR3 is TGTGCCAGCAGCGTAGAAATGACCGATATCGCAGATACGCAGTATTTT.

There are many counts of this clonotype. V usage is TRBV5-1 and J usage is TRBJ1-1; 7 nucleotides match TRBD1. Looked up from germline, CDR1 is SGHRS and CDR2 is YFSETQ. V lost 2 bases, J lost 10 bases, and 2 bases stayed unmatched. The CDR3 has 11 amino acids. CDR3 sequence (DNA): TGCGCCAGCAGCTTAGGGGGCTTAGCTTTCTTT. This translates into CASSLGGLAFF.

This clonotype has a count of ten or more. This chain uses TRBV5-1 with TRBJ1-1, with 12 bases that match TRBD1. Germline CDR1 and CDR2: SGHRS and YFSETQ. The CDR3 runs to 19 residues. The ends lost 4 bases at V and 1 base at J; junction bases unmatched: 14. In nucleotides, the CDR3 is TGCGCCAGCAGCCTGCCGGCCCCGGGACAGGGGGCGAAGAACACTGAAGCTTTCTTT. This sequence encodes CASSLPAPGQGAKNTEAFF.

By its share, this clonotype is medium-sized. This sequence joins TRBV27 and TRBJ2-3; D tentatively fits TRBD1 or TRBD2 (5 bases each). V lost 7 bases, J lost 5 bases, and 13 bases lay in between. The germline V gene encodes CDR1 MNHEY and CDR2 SMNVEV (reference sequence). The CDR3 contains 13 residues. CDR3 protein: CASTLGAEDTQYF. For the CDR3, the DNA is TGTGCCAGCACCCTCGGGGCGGAAGATACGCAGTATTTT.

This clonotype has at least ten counts. This chain connects TRBV2 to TRBJ1-2; possibly TRBD1 for D (5 bases). CDR1 is SNHLY, CDR2 FYNNEI, per germline. V lost 4 bases, J lost 8 bases, and 14 bases lay in between. The CDR3 is 13 residues long. As DNA, the CDR3 is TGTGCCAGCAGTGTATGGGGGGTACAGGGCTACACCTTC. Its translation: CASSVWGVQGYTF.

This clonotype was seen many times. The chain has TRBV7-8 and TRBJ1-4; tentatively, D is TRBD1 (5 bases). Germline assignment: CDR1 SGHVS and CDR2 FQNEAQ. The ends were cut back, 7 bases at V and 6 bases at J, with 18 bases in the middle. This CDR3 is built from 15 residues. In DNA, the CDR3 is TGTGCCAGCACAAAAACGGGACCGTGGGATGAAAAACTGTTTTTT. It codes for CASTKTGPWDEKLFF.

Turning to this clonotype: A much larger clone lies a single base off, so this may be a read error. V usage is TRBV28 and J usage is TRBJ2-7, with D possibly being TRBD1 (5 bases). The length of the CDR3 is 15 residues. The V and J ends lost 6 bases and 5 bases respectively, with 20 bases between them. Germline assignment: CDR1 MDHEN and CDR2 SYDVKM. This chain's CDR3 is CASRFQGRLGDEQYF. In DNA form, the CDR3 reads TGTGCCAGCAGATTTCAGGGTAGATTGGGCGACGAGCAGTACTTC.